This T cell receptor beta chain was sequenced for a study of blood T cell dynamics during melanoma immunotherapy. TCRdb keeps only in-frame clones here, not all; method: immunoSEQ multiplex PCR. The table shows about 17,000 clones, with 83% occurring only once. This CDR3 is built from 17 residues. The junction had 5 bases not matched to a gene; V was cut back by 5 bases and J by 1 base. Germline lookup yields CDR1 MDHEN and CDR2 SYDVKM. Time point: pre-treatment baseline. Patients with prior systemic cancer treatment, concomitant immunosuppressants, or other active malignancies were excluded. The clonotype was recovered from a human donor with melanoma. The rearrangement uses TRBV28 and TRBJ1-4, with 12 bases aligning to TRBD1. This specimen consisted of blood, obtained from a patient treated with checkpoint blockade. DNA for the CDR3: TGTGCCAGCAGTCCCGGGACAGGGGGCAGAACTAATGAAAAACTGTTTTTT. Translation: CASSPGTGGRTNEKLFF.